These 10 T cell receptor beta chains were sequenced from one sample in a study of cytomegalovirus exposure and HLA in healthy donors (dated by TCRdb to the late 2010s). The library was built by means of the immunoSEQ multiplex PCR assay. The multiplex PCR relied on a mix of 60 forward primers for TCR Vbeta segments and 13 reverse primers for TCR Jbeta segments. TCRdb carries this immuneACCESS record with in-frame sequences only. Its versions omit some clonotypes, under half of them owing to an unresolved V gene in the studies checked, with the rest unexplained. The sample data list some 80,000 clones, and approximately 62% of these were observed just once. The ten largest clonotypes hold 4% to 4.5% of the sample. Material: PBMCs. The receptors originated from a male donor in good health and CMV-seropositive.

The V call is TRBV5-4, the J call TRBJ2-7; D ambiguous. The CDR3 covers 13 residues. Germline CDR1 and CDR2: SGHNT and YYREEE (reference sequence). The V gene lost 0 bases and the J gene lost 1 base, with 5 bases spanning the gap. CDR3 residues: CASSLAGSYEQYF. Written as DNA, the CDR3 is TGTGCCAGCAGCTTGGCAGGTTCCTACGAGCAGTACTTC.

The chain has TRBV27 and TRBJ2-3; 7 bases are shared with TRBD2. CDR1 and CDR2 (germline): MNHEY, SMNVEV (reference sequence). The CDR3 runs to 15 residues. V was pared by 5 bases and J by 2 bases, with 7 bases of the junction left unmatched. The CDR3 reads CASSHRDYLTDTQYF. CDR3 nucleotide sequence: TGTGCCAGCAGTCACCGGGACTACCTCACAGATACGCAGTATTTT.

This clone was seen a handful of times. The V gene is TRBV27, the J gene TRBJ2-1; the D gene is possibly TRBD2 (6 bases). Germline CDR1 is MNHEY and CDR2 is SMNVEV (reference sequence). The ends were cut back, 2 bases at V and 2 bases at J, with 10 bases in the middle. The CDR3 is made up of 15 amino acids. Here the CDR3 reads CASSLGGGTYNEQFF. The CDR3, as DNA: TGTGCCAGCAGTTTAGGGGGAGGAACCTACAATGAGCAGTTCTTC.

The CDR3 DNA reads as TGTGCCAGCAGTTTGTCCGGGGTAGTCGCAGGGCAGTACTTC. As protein: CASSLSGVVAGQYF. The chain combines TRBV27 with TRBJ2-7; D perhaps matches TRBD2 (5 bases). This CDR3 comprises 14 residues. V was trimmed by 3 bases and J by 9 bases, leaving 18 bases between them. Germline V gene data show CDR1 as MNHEY and CDR2 as SMNVEV (reference sequence).

The chain combines TRBV2 with TRBJ2-5, with 9 bases matching TRBD2. CDR3 length equals 16 residues. The germline gives CDR1 SNHLY, CDR2 FYNNEI. V dropped 3 bases and J dropped 4; count of bases not matched to a gene: 9. CDR3 region: CASSDAASGATETQYF. The CDR3 nucleotides are TGTGCCAGCAGTGATGCGGCTAGCGGGGCGACAGAGACCCAGTACTTC.

The chain carries TRBV29-1 and TRBJ2-3; possibly TRBD1 for D (6 bases). CDR1 and CDR2 from the germline V gene are SQVTM and ANQGSEA. This CDR3 is 13 amino acids long. Trimming cost V 7 bases and J 1 base, with 12 bases left between them. CDR3 nucleotides: TGCAGCGCCCAGGGGATTCGCACAGATACGCAGTATTTT. It specifies CSAQGIRTDTQYF.

The chain joins TRBV2 to TRBJ2-3; 14 bases align to TRBD2. V lost 7 bases to trimming and J lost 11 bases; unmatched junction nucleotides: 8. The CDR3 extends over 14 amino acids. Germline V lookup: CDR1 SNHLY, CDR2 FYNNEI. In DNA form, the CDR3 reads TGTGCCAGCATGGGACTAGCGGGGGTGGTTAGGCAGTATTTT. Its translation is CASMGLAGVVRQYF.

This clone was seen once. The chain couples TRBV28 to TRBJ2-1; maybe TRBD2 (6 bases). CDR1 is MDHEN and CDR2 is SYDVKM in the germline V gene. The CDR3 sequence is 15 residues long. CDR3 loop: CVSVCPGVSYNEQFF. The CDR3 coding sequence is TGTGTCTCAGTTTGCCCGGGAGTTTCCTACAATGAGCAGTTCTTC.

The gene calls are TRBV7-3 and TRBJ2-5; 10 bases are a match to TRBD1. The CDR3 sequence is 15 residues long. V was clipped by 8 bases and J by 5 bases; unmatched bases: 11. Per the germline V gene, CDR1 is SGHTA and CDR2 is FQGTGA. The CDR3 sequence is CASGDPGTGEETQYF. The CDR3 DNA reads as TGTGCCAGCGGGGACCCGGGGACAGGGGAGGAGACCCAGTACTTC.

The rearrangement links TRBV2 to TRBJ1-3; no definite D call. Germline V gene sequence: CDR1 SNHLY, CDR2 FYNNEI. The CDR3 loop spans 13 amino acids. V was shortened by 4 bases and J by 0 bases, with 4 bases between the two germline ends. Here the CDR3 DNA reads TGTGCCAGCAGTGCCCTCTCTGGAAACACCATATATTTT. It is translated as CASSALSGNTIYF.